The 12 T cell receptor beta chains below come from one sample, sequenced in a study of T cell responses to AZD1222 COVID-19 vaccine. The repertoire was sequenced with immunoSEQ multiplex PCR; TCRdb's copy has only in-frame clones and lacks some. The repertoire holds 100,000 to 150,000 clones, with 75% to 90% as singletons. The sequencing here drew on peripheral blood, taken on day 0 of MenACWY control vaccination. The origin of the receptors is an adult in good health.

The V and J genes are TRBV7-8 and TRBJ1-5; D unclear. Per germline, CDR1 SGHVS and CDR2 FQNEAQ. The CDR3 runs to 13 residues. V lost 5 bases, J lost 0 bases, and 5 bases lay in between. CDR3 residues: CASSVYSNQPQHF. In nucleotides, the CDR3 is TGTGCCAGCAGCGTTTATAGCAATCAGCCCCAGCATTTT.

V gene TRBV9 combines with J gene TRBJ2-1; 7 bases are shared with TRBD1. This CDR3 is 15 amino acids long. Germline V CDR1 and CDR2: SGDLS, YYNGEE. V shed 2 bases, J shed 7 bases, and the junction held 9 bases outside the gene matches. CDR3 region: CASSVDFRGQNEQFF. The CDR3 DNA is TGTGCCAGCAGCGTTGATTTTAGGGGGCAGAATGAGCAGTTCTTC.

The gene calls are TRBV24-1 and TRBJ1-4; D is unresolved. The CDR3 covers 15 residues. CDR1 KGHDR and CDR2 SFDVKD come from the germline V gene. The V and J ends lost 3 bases and 0 bases respectively, with 7 bases between them. The CDR3 here is CATSDPGATNEKLFF. The CDR3 region has the DNA TGTGCCACCAGTGATCCGGGAGCAACTAATGAAAAACTGTTTTTT.

The chain joins TRBV5-4 to TRBJ1-3; D possibly corresponds to TRBD1 (6 bases). In germline, CDR1 is SGHNT, CDR2 YYREEE (reference sequence). This CDR3 region has 16 residues. V was pared by 4 bases and J by 4 bases, with 18 bases between. Here the CDR3 DNA reads TGTGCCAGCAGCGTGGGGGGCAGAGGGCGCGGAAACACCATATATTTT. Protein sequence: CASSVGGRGRGNTIYF.

The chain is built from TRBV29-1 and TRBJ2-5; TRBD1 might be the D (6 bases). V was cut by 6 bases and J by 4 bases, with 15 bases left in between. The CDR3 has 13 amino acids. CDR1 is SQVTM and CDR2 is ANQGSEA in the germline V gene. The CDR3 here is CSVARQDLETQYF. CDR3 DNA sequence: TGCAGCGTCGCTCGACAGGACTTAGAGACCCAGTACTTC.

This clone was found once. The chain recombines TRBV11-2 with TRBJ2-1; TRBD2 matches 7 bases. The CDR3 totals 13 residues. With V trimmed by 2 bases and J by 8 bases, 3 bases remained unmatched. Germline CDR1 SGHAT, CDR2 FQNNGV. The CDR3 DNA reads TGTGCCAGCAGCTTATTGGGGGGGGATGAGCAGTTCTTC. It codes for CASSLLGGDEQFF.

The rearrangement joins TRBV5-4 to TRBJ2-1; TRBD2 matches at 10 bases. The CDR3 contains 15 residues. Per the germline V gene, CDR1 is SGHNT and CDR2 is YYREEE (reference sequence). Germline trimming cut 3 bases from V and 8 bases from J; bases unmatched to any gene: 8. The CDR3 DNA reads TGTGCCAGCAGCTCTAGCGGGGGATTTGGCCATGAGCAGTTCTTC. It is translated as CASSSSGGFGHEQFF.

For this clone: Other DNA sequences within the sample encode an identical CDR3. The rearrangement uses TRBV11-2 and TRBJ2-3; perhaps TRBD1 as D (6 bases). The germline V gene encodes CDR1 SGHAT and CDR2 FQNNGV. V shed 3 bases and J shed 0 bases, with 10 bases lying between them. The CDR3 length is 15 residues. The CDR3 reads CASSLTGLSTDTQYF. DNA of the CDR3: TGTGCCAGCAGCTTGACAGGCCTTAGCACAGATACGCAGTATTTT.

This chain links TRBV19 with TRBJ1-1, with 7 bases fitting TRBD1. The junction had 7 bases not matched to a gene; V was cut back by 1 base and J by 2 bases. Germline-derived CDR1 and CDR2 are LNHDA and SQIVND (reference sequence). CDR3 size: 16 residues. CDR3 in DNA: TGTGCCAGTAGTATAGCGCAGACAGGGTTTAACACTGAAGCTTTCTTT. Translated: CASSIAQTGFNTEAFF.

The V call is TRBV7-3, the J call TRBJ2-2; weak D call: TRBD2 (5 bases). Germline lookup yields CDR1 SGHTA and CDR2 FQGTGA. The V end lost 5 bases, the J end lost 1 base, and 14 bases lay between the germline ends. The CDR3 spans 16 residues. The CDR3 region has the DNA TGTGCCAGCAGCCCACTAGGCCCCGGGAACACCGGGGAGCTGTTTTTT. This sequence encodes CASSPLGPGNTGELFF.

The rearrangement links TRBV11-2 to TRBJ1-2; a possible D gene is TRBD1 (5 bases). Trimming left V 0 bases short and J 4 bases short, with 12 bases between. The CDR3 totals 15 residues. CDR1 and CDR2 (germline): SGHAT, FQNNGV. The CDR3 spells CASSLDQGWGYGYTF. The DNA for the CDR3 is TGTGCCAGCAGCTTAGATCAGGGTTGGGGCTATGGCTACACCTTC.

The CDR3 nucleotides are TGTGCCAGCAGCCGAGGGTTAGGGACATCGAACACCGGGGAGCTGTTTTTT. Encoded protein: CASSRGLGTSNTGELFF. This rearrangement joins TRBV5-4 to TRBJ2-2; D perhaps matches TRBD1 (6 bases). Germline V gene lookup returns CDR1 SGHNT and CDR2 YYREEE (reference sequence). This CDR3 is 17 amino acids long. With 4 bases removed from V and 0 bases from J, the gap between germline ends came to 16 bases.